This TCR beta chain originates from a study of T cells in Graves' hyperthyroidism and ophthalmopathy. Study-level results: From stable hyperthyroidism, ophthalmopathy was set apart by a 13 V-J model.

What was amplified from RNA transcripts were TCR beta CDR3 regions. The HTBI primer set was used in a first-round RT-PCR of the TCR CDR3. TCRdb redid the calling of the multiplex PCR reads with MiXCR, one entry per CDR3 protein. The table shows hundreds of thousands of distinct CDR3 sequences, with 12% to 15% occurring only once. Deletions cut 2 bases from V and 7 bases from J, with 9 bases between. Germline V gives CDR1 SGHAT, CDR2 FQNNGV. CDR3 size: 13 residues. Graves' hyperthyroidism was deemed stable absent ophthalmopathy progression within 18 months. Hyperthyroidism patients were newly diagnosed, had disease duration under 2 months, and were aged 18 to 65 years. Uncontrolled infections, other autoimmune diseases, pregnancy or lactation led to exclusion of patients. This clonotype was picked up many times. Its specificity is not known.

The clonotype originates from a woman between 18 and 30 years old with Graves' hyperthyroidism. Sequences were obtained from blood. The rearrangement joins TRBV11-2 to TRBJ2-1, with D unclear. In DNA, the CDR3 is TGTGCCAGCAGCTTAATACCCGGTAATGAGCAGTTCTTC. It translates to CASSLIPGNEQFF.